The 24 T cell receptor beta chains listed next were all sequenced from one sample in a study of blood T cell repertoires in COVID-19. Here immunoSEQ multiplex PCR was the method, and the copy in TCRdb shows in-frame clones only, minus some. The sample includes some 140,000 clones, roughly 83% seen only once; the top ten take about 10%. The sequenced sample was PBMCs or T cells enriched from blood (not recorded which). All receptors derive from a man aged 50 to 59 who had recovered from COVID-19.

The rearrangement joins TRBV28 to TRBJ1-2, with TRBD1 matching over 9 bases. Germline CDR1 is MDHEN and CDR2 is SYDVKM. The V segment lost 6 bases and the J segment 13 bases; nucleotides outside the gene matches: 12. This CDR3 spans 13 amino acids. The CDR3 here is CASRTGGANGPTF. CDR3 nucleotides: TGTGCCAGCAGAACAGGGGGCGCCAACGGTCCCACCTTC.

This clone was seen only a few times. J is TRBJ2-7 and V is TRBV2; 9 bases agree with TRBD1. J gave up 6 bases and V 6 bases, and 3 bases lay outside the gene matches. The CDR3 runs 12 residues. Germline assignment: CDR1 SNHLY and CDR2 FYNNEI. CDR3 DNA sequence: TGTGCCAGCAGCGTACAGGGGGCCGAGCAGTACTTC. Its protein product is CASSVQGAEQYF.

This sequence joins TRBV9 and TRBJ1-5, with unresolved D. The CDR3 has 15 amino acids. Per germline, CDR1 SGDLS and CDR2 YYNGEE. The V and J ends lost 0 bases and 1 base respectively, with 8 bases between them. CDR3 nucleotide sequence: TGTGCCAGCAGCGTAGCGGGTGAGAGCAATCAGCCCCAGCATTTT. Amino acid sequence: CASSVAGESNQPQHF.

This clone showed up just a few times. The chain is built from TRBV18 and TRBJ1-1; D uncertain. CDR1 is KGHSH, CDR2 LQKENI, per germline. The CDR3 loop spans 16 amino acids. The V and J ends lost 3 bases and 4 bases respectively, with 18 bases between them. DNA for the CDR3: TGTGCCAGCTCACCCGTCGGGGAGAGGGTTCGCACTGAAGCTTTCTTT. It codes for CASSPVGERVRTEAFF.

This rearrangement joins TRBV28 to TRBJ1-5, with TRBD1 matching 8 bases. Looked up from germline, CDR1 is MDHEN and CDR2 is SYDVKM. V gave up 10 bases and J gave up 5 bases; unmatched junction bases: 10. The CDR3 is made up of 14 amino acids. The CDR3 DNA reads as TGTGCCACCTGGCTAGCAGGGGGCCATCAGCCCCAGCATTTT. Amino acid sequence: CATWLAGGHQPQHF. Supplemented by reference TRBV28 and TRBJ1-5, the full variable domain reads DVKVTQSSRYLVKRTGEKVFLECVQDMDHENMFWYRQDPGLGLRLIYFSYDVKMKEKGDIPEGYSVSREKKERFSLILESASTNQTSMYLCATWLAGGHQPQHFGDGTRLSIL.

This chain links TRBV7-3 with TRBJ2-1; 10 nucleotides agree with TRBD2. Germline CDR1 and CDR2: SGHTA and FQGTGA. Unmatched junction bases numbered 8, after V lost 4 bases and J lost 8 bases. CDR3 length: 15 residues. The CDR3 nucleotides read TGTGCCAGCAGCTCGAGCGGGGGGGCCAGGGATGAGCAGTTCTTC. Translated: CASSSSGGARDEQFF.

For the CDR3, the DNA is TGTGCCAGCAGCCCCGGCGGGGGACTCTCCTACGAGCAGTACTTC. This translates into CASSPGGGLSYEQYF. The chain is built from TRBV7-2 and TRBJ2-7, with TRBD2 matching over 7 bases. The V gene's germline CDR1 is SGHTA and CDR2 FQGNSA. This CDR3 contains 15 residues. V shed 5 bases, J shed 0 bases, and the junction held 7 bases outside the gene matches.

This sequence joins TRBV21-1 and TRBJ2-3; the DNA was not compared with TRBD2, the D call given in the table. TRBV21-1 is shown as a pseudogene. The CDR3 loop spans 14 amino acids. The CDR3 sequence: CASSPIRYTDTQYF. The CDR3 nucleotides are TGTGCCAGCAGCCCCATACGGTACACAGATACGCAGTATTTT.

V is TRBV28 and J is TRBJ1-2, with TRBD1 identical over 7 bases. Germline assignment: CDR1 MDHEN and CDR2 SYDVKM. The CDR3 covers 13 residues. V lost 5 bases and J lost 7; bases outside the gene matches: 7. The CDR3 here is CASSGGTGVGYTF. The CDR3 bases are TGTGCCAGCAGTGGGGGAACAGGGGTTGGCTACACCTTC.

The chain is built from TRBV5-3 and TRBJ1-5; D is ambiguous. TRBV5-3 has ORF status, its function being uncertain. Trimming stripped 0 bases from V and 0 bases from J, with 10 bases between. The CDR3 is made up of 16 amino acids. This chain's CDR3 is CARSLGLLNSNQPQHF. The CDR3 DNA is TGTGCCAGAAGCTTGGGCCTATTGAATAGCAATCAGCCCCAGCATTTT.

V is TRBV21-1 and J is TRBJ2-6; the table's D call, TRBD2, was not checked against the DNA. TRBV21-1 is described as a pseudogene. CDR3 size: 20 residues. CDR3 loop: CASSKAREKTGNSGANVLTF. Here the CDR3 DNA reads TGTGCCAGCAGCAAAGCGCGGGAGAAAACAGGGAACTCTGGGGCCAACGTCCTGACTTTC.

This clone was recorded a few times. The chain has TRBV6-2 or TRBV6-3 and TRBJ2-2, with 7 bases lining up with TRBD1. The V gene's germline CDR1 is MNHEY and CDR2 SVGEGT. Trimming cost V 5 bases and J 2 bases; bases outside gene matches: 5. This CDR3 has 15 amino acids. CDR3 loop: CASSTGARNTGELFF. CDR3 bases: TGTGCCAGCAGTACAGGGGCGCGCAACACCGGGGAGCTGTTTTTT.

Concerning this clone: Sequence at one end of the junction differs from germline and may be a read error. This chain uses TRBV7-7 with TRBJ2-1, with 13 positions matching TRBD2. In germline, CDR1 is SSHAT, CDR2 FNYEAQ (reference sequence). The CDR3 consists of 17 residues. The CDR3 region is CASSPDRGLAGDNEQFF. The CDR3 nucleotides read TGTGCTAGCAGCCCCGACCGCGGACTAGCGGGGGACAATGAGCAGTTCTTC. Supplemented by reference TRBV7-7 and TRBJ2-1, the full variable domain reads GAGVSQSPRYKVTKRGQDVTLRCDPISSHATLYWYQQALGQGPEFLTYFNYEAQPDKSGLPSDRFSAERPEGSISTLTIQRTEQRDSAMYRCASSPDRGLAGDNEQFFGPGTRLTVL.

The genes are TRBV7-2 and TRBJ2-6, with TRBD1 as a possible D gene (6 bases). The CDR3 is made up of 18 amino acids. The V end was cut by 3 bases, the J end by 3 bases, with 18 bases between. Germline V gene sequence: CDR1 SGHTA, CDR2 FQGNSA. CDR3 DNA sequence: TGTGCCAGCAGCTTCGGGGCAGGGGTACTAGGTGGGGCCAACGTCCTGACTTTC. Its translation: CASSFGAGVLGGANVLTF. The full variable domain, rest sourced from reference TRBV7-2 and TRBJ2-6, is GAGVSQSPSNKVTEKGKDVELRCDPISGHTALYWYRQSLGQGLEFLIYFQGNSAPDKSGLPSDRFSAERTGGSVSTLTIQRTQQEDSAVYLCASSFGAGVLGGANVLTFGAGSRLTVL.

The CDR3 here is CASSFPGTGDEKLFF. The CDR3 DNA reads TGTGCCAGTAGTTTCCCCGGGACAGGGGATGAAAAACTGTTTTTT. The chain has TRBV19 and TRBJ1-4; 10 bases fit TRBD1. CDR3 length equals 15 residues. The trim removed 5 bases at V and 6 bases at J, leaving 6 bases unmatched. Germline loops: CDR1 LNHDA, CDR2 SQIVND (reference sequence).

The V and J genes are TRBV6-1 and TRBJ2-1; 7 nucleotides agree with TRBD2. Germline CDR1 is MNHNS and CDR2 is SASEGT. Trimming at V came to 2 bases and at J to 4 bases, leaving 5 bases not matched to a gene. This CDR3 has 15 amino acids. The CDR3 reads CASSERGEGYNEQFF. The DNA for the CDR3 is TGTGCCAGCAGTGAACGTGGGGAGGGGTACAATGAGCAGTTCTTC.

The CDR3 sequence: CASSQDLGGRTEAFF. DNA of the CDR3: TGCGCCAGCAGCCAAGATTTAGGGGGTAGGACTGAAGCTTTCTTT. The chain is built from TRBV4-3 and TRBJ1-1; D might be TRBD1 (6 bases). This CDR3 contains 15 residues. Trimming left V 0 bases short and J 5 bases short, with 13 bases between. Germline-derived CDR1 and CDR2 are LGHNA and YSLEER.

The chain combines TRBV5-1 with TRBJ2-5; D is perhaps TRBD1 (5 bases). There are 14 residues in the CDR3. V was trimmed by 5 bases and J by 0 bases, leaving 11 bases between them. Germline V lookup: CDR1 SGHRS, CDR2 YFSETQ. The CDR3 nucleotides are TGCGCCAGCAGGAGACGACAGTACCAAGAGACCCAGTACTTC. Amino acids: CASRRRQYQETQYF.

The rearrangement links TRBV27 to TRBJ2-7, with 9 bases aligning to TRBD1. From germline, CDR1 is MNHEY and CDR2 SMNVEV (reference sequence). V lost 1 base and J lost 6; bases outside the gene matches: 10. The CDR3 covers 16 residues. As DNA, the CDR3 is TGTGCCAGCAGTTTATTGGGCGGGACAGGGAATGGCGAGCAGTACTTC. Protein sequence: CASSLLGGTGNGEQYF.

This clone has a handful of counts. The chain combines TRBV3-1 (or the pseudogene TRBV3-2) with TRBJ1-1, with 9 positions matching TRBD1. From germline, CDR1 is LGHDT and CDR2 YNNKEL (reference sequence). V gave up 4 bases and J gave up 2 bases; unmatched junction bases: 8. This CDR3 comprises 16 residues. The chain's CDR3 is CASSRVLTGGNTEAFF. The CDR3 DNA is TGTGCCAGCAGCCGAGTTCTGACAGGGGGAAACACTGAAGCTTTCTTT.

The gene calls are TRBV3-1 (or the pseudogene TRBV3-2) and TRBJ2-1; the D is unclear. Germline values: CDR1 LGHDT, CDR2 YNNKEL (reference sequence). Trimming stripped 4 bases from V and 5 bases from J, with 15 bases between. This CDR3 has 15 residues. This CDR3 is CASSPTQQNNNEQFF. CDR3 sequence (DNA): TGTGCCAGCAGCCCTACACAGCAGAATAACAATGAGCAGTTCTTC.

The rearrangement uses TRBV5-8 and TRBJ1-1; 8 nucleotides align to TRBD1. This CDR3 is built from 15 residues. Trimming took 6 bases from V and 5 from J; bases not matched to a gene: 12. Germline-derived CDR1 and CDR2 are SGHTS and YDEGEE. The CDR3 nucleotides read TGTGCCAGCACCCAAAATTCACAGGGGGGGACTGAAGCTTTCTTT. Its protein is CASTQNSQGGTEAFF.

The chain employs TRBV7-2 and TRBJ2-7; 8 nucleotides align to TRBD2. V gave up 6 bases and J gave up 2 bases; unmatched junction bases: 3. CDR1 is SGHTA, CDR2 FQGNSA, per germline. There are 13 residues in the CDR3. CDR3 DNA: TGTGCCAGCAGACTAGCGGAGCCCTACGAGCAGTACTTC. This translates into CASRLAEPYEQYF.

This clone has more than one count but fewer than ten. The chain uses TRBV19 and TRBJ1-6; possible D gene TRBD1, 5 bases. V lost 4 bases to trimming and J lost 6 bases, with 10 bases between them. The CDR3 contains 14 residues. Germline CDR1 reads LNHDA; CDR2 reads SQIVND (reference sequence). CDR3 residues: CASSRWQGNSPLHF. CDR3 DNA: TGTGCCAGTAGTAGATGGCAGGGTAATTCACCCCTCCACTTT.